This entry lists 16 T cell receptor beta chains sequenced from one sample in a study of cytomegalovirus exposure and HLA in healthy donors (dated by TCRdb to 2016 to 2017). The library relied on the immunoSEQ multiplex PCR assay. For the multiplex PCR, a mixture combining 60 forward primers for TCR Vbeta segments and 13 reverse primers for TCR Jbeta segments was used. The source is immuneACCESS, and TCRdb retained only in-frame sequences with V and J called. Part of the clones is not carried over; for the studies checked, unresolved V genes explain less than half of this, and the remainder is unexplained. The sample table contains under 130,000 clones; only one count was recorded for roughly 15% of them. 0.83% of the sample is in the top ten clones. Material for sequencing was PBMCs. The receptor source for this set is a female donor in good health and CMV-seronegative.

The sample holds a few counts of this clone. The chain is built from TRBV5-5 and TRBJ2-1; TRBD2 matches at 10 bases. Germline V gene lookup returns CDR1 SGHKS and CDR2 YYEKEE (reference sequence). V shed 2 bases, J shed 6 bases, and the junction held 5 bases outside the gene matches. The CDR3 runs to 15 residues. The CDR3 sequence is CASSLAGGPFNEQFF. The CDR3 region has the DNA TGTGCCAGCAGCTTAGCGGGAGGGCCGTTCAATGAGCAGTTCTTC.

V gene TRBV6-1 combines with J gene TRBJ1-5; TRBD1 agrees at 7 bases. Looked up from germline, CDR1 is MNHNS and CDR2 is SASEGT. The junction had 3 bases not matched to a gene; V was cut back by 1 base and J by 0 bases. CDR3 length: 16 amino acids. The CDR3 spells CASSEGDSPSNQPQHF. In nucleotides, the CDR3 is TGTGCCAGCAGTGAAGGGGACAGTCCTAGCAATCAGCCCCAGCATTTT.

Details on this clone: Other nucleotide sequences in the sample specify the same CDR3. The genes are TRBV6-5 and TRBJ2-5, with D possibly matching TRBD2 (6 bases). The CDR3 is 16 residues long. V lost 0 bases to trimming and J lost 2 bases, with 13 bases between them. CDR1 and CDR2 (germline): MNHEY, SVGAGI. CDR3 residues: CASSYSNSGPQETQYF. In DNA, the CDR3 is TGTGCCAGCAGTTACTCGAACAGCGGGCCACAAGAGACCCAGTACTTC.

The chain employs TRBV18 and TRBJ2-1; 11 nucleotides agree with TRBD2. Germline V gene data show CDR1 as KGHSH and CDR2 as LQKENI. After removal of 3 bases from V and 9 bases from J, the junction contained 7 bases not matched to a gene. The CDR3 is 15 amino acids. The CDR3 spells CASSPQLAGEVEQFF. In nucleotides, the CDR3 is TGTGCCAGCTCACCTCAACTAGCGGGAGAGGTTGAGCAGTTCTTC.

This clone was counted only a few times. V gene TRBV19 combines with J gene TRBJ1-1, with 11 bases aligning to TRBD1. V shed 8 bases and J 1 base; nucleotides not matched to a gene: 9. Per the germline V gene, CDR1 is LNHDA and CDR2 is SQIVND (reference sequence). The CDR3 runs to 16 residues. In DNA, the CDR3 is TGTGCCAGTCAGGGGACAGGGGGGGGTCGGAACACTGAAGCTTTCTTT. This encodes CASQGTGGGRNTEAFF.

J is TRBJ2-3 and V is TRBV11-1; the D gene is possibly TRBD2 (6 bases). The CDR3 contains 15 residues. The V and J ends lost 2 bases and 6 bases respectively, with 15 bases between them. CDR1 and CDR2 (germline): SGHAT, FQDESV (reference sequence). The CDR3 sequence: CASSLIGAREDTQYF. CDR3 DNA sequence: TGTGCCAGCAGCTTAATAGGAGCCCGGGAGGATACGCAGTATTTT.

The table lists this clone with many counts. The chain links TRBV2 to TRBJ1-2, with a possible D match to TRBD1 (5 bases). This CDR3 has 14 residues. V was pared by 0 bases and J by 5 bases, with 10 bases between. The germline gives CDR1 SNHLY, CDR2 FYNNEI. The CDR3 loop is CASSEASGTYGYTF. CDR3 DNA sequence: TGTGCCAGCAGTGAAGCCTCCGGGACTTATGGCTACACCTTC.

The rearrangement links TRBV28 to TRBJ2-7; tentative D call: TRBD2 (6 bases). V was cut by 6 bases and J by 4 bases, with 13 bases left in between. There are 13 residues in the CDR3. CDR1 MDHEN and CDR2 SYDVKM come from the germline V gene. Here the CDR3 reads CASRRDPTYEQYF. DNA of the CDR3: TGTGCCAGCAGGCGGGACCCGACTTACGAGCAGTACTTC.

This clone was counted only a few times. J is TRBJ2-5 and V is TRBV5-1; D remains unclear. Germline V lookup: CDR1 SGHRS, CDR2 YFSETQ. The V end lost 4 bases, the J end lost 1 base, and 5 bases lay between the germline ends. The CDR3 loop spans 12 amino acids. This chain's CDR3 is CASSLPQETQYF. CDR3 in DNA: TGCGCCAGCAGCCTACCCCAAGAGACCCAGTACTTC.

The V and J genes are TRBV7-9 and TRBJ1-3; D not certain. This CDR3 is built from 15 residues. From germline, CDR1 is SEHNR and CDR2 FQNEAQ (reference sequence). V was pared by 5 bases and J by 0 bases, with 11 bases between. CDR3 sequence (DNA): TGTGCCAGCAGCAAGGACTCGCGCTCTGGAAACACCATATATTTT. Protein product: CASSKDSRSGNTIYF.

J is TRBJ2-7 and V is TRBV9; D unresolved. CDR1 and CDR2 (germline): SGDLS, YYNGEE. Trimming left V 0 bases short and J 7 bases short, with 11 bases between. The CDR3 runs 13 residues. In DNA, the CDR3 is TGTGCCAGCAGCGTAGATGGCGGTAGGGAGCAGTACTTC. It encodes CASSVDGGREQYF.

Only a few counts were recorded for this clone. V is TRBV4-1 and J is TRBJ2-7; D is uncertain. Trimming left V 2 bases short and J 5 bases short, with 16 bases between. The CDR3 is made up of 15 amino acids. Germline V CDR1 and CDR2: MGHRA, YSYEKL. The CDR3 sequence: CASSQRPQFSDEQYF. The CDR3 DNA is TGCGCCAGCAGCCAAAGACCACAGTTCTCGGACGAGCAGTACTTC.

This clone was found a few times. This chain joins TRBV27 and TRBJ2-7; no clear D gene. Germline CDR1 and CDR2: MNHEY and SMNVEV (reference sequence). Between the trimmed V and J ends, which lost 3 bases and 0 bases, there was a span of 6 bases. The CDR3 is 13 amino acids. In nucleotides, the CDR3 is TGTGCCAGCAGTTTCCAGCGCTCCTACGAGCAGTACTTC. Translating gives CASSFQRSYEQYF.

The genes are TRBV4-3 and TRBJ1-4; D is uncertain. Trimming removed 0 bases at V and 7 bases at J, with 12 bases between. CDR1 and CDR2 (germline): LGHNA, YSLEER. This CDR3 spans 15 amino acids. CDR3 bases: TGCGCCAGCAGCCAAGATGGCTGGGCTCGTGAAAAACTGTTTTTT. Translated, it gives CASSQDGWAREKLFF.

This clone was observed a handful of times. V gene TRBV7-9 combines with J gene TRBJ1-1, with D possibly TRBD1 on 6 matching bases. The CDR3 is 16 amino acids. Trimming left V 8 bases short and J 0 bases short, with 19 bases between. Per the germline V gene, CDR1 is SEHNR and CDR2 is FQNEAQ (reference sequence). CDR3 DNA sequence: TGTGCCAGCGGCCCCCTTGACGGGACACTGAACACTGAAGCTTTCTTT. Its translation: CASGPLDGTLNTEAFF.

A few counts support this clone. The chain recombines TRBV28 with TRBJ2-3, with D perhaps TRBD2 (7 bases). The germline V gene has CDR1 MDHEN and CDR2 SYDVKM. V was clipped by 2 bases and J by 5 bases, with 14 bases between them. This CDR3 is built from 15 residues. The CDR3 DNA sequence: TGTGCCAGCAGTTTAGGGGGGGCCGGTGAAGATACGCAGTATTTT. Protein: CASSLGGAGEDTQYF.